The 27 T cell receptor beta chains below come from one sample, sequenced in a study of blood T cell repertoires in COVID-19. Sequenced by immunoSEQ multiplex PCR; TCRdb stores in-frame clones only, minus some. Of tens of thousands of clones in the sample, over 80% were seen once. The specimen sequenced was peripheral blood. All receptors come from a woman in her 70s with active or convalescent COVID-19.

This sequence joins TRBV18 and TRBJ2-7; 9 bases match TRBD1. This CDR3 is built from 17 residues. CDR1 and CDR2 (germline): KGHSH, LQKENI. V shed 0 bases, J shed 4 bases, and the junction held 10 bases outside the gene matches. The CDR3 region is CASSPPPGQGTLYEQYF. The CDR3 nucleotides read TGTGCCAGCTCACCACCCCCGGGACAGGGAACCCTATACGAGCAGTACTTC. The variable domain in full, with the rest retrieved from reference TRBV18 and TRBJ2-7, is NAGVMQNPRHLVRRRGQEARLRCSPMKGHSHVYWYRQLPEEGLKFMVYLQKENIIDESGMPKERFSAEFPKEGPSILRIQQVVRGDSAAYFCASSPPPGQGTLYEQYFGPGTRLTVT.

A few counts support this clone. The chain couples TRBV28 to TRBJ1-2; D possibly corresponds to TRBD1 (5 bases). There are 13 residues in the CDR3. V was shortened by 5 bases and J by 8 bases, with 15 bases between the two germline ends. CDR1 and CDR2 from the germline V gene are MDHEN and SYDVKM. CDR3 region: CASSLTAGKGYTF. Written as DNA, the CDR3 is TGTGCCAGCAGTCTAACGGCAGGGAAGGGCTACACCTTC.

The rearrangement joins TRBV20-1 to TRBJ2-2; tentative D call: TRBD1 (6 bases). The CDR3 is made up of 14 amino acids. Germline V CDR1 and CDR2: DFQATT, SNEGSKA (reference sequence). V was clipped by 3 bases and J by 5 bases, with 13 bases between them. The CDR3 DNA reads TGCAGTGCTAGTAGGGGGACCCTGACCGGGGAGCTGTTTTTT. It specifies CSASRGTLTGELFF.

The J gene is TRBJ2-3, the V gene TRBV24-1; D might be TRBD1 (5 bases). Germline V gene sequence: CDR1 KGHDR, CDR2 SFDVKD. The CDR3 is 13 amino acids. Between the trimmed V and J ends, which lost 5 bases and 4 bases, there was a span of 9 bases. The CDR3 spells CATSGQGPDTQYF. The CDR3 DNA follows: TGTGCCACCAGTGGCCAGGGTCCAGATACGCAGTATTTT.

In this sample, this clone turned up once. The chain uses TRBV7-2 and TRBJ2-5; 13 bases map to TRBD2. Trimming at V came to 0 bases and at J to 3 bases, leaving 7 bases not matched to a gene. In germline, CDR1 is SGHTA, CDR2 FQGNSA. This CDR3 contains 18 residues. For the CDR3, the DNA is TGTGCCAGCAGCTTAGCACTAGCGGGGGGGCCCCGGGAAGAGACCCAGTACTTC. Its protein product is CASSLALAGGPREETQYF.

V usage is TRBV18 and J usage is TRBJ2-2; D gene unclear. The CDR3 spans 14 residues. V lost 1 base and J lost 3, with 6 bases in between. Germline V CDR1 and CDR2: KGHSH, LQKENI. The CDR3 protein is CASSPLSHTGELFF. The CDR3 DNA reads TGTGCCAGCTCACCACTTAGTCACACCGGGGAGCTGTTTTTT.

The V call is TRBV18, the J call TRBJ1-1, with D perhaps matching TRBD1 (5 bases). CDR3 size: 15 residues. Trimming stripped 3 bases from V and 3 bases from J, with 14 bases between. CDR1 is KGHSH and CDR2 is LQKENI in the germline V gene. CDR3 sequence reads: CASSPPEGADTEAFF. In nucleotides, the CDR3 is TGTGCCAGCTCACCCCCGGAAGGGGCGGACACTGAAGCTTTCTTT.

CDR3 region: CASSQGLYEQYF. The CDR3, as DNA: TGTGCCAGCAGCCAAGGTTTATACGAGCAGTACTTC. The rearrangement uses TRBV3-1 (or the pseudogene TRBV3-2) and TRBJ2-7, with D unclear. The germline V and J ends were trimmed by 1 base and 4 bases, with 5 bases remaining between them. The CDR3 consists of 12 residues. In germline, CDR1 is LGHDT, CDR2 YNNKEL (reference sequence).

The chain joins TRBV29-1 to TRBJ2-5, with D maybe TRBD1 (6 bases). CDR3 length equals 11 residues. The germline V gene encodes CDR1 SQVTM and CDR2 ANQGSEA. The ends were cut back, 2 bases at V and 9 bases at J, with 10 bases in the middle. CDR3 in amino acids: CSVETKGAQYF. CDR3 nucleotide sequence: TGCAGCGTTGAAACGAAGGGGGCCCAGTACTTC. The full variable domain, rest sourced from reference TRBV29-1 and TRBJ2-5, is SAVISQKPSRDICQRGTSLTIQCQVDSQVTMMFWYRQQPGQSLTLIATANQGSEATYESGFVIDKFPISRPNLTFSTLTVSNMSPEDSSIYLCSVETKGAQYFGPGTRLLVL.

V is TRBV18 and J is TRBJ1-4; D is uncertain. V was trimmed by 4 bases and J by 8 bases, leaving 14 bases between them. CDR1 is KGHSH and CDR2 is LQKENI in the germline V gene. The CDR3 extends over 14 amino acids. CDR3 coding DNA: TGTGCCAGCTCACTTGGCGGTGATGGCGAAAAACTGTTTTTT. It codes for CASSLGGDGEKLFF.

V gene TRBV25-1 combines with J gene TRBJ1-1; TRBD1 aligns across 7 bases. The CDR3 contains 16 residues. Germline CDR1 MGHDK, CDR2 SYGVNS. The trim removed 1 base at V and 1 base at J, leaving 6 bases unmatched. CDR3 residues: CASSESGTAGNTEAFF. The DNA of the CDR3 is TGTGCCAGCAGTGAATCTGGGACAGCAGGGAACACTGAAGCTTTCTTT.

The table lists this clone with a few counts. CDR3 protein: CASSKTSGMGGETQYF. The CDR3 coding sequence is TGTGCCAGCAGCAAAACGTCCGGGATGGGCGGCGAGACCCAGTACTTC. The rearrangement joins TRBV5-5 to TRBJ2-5, with a possible D match to TRBD2 (5 bases). Germline CDR1 is SGHKS and CDR2 is YYEKEE (reference sequence). This CDR3 is built from 16 residues. Trimming shortened V by 4 bases and J by 5 bases, and 21 bases separated the two germline ends.

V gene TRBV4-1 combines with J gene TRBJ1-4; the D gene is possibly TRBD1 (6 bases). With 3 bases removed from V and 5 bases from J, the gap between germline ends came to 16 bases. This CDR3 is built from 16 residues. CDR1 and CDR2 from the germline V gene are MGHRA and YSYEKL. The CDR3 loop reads CASSQGPRTENEKLFF. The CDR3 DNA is TGCGCCAGCAGCCAGGGGCCCCGGACAGAAAATGAAAAACTGTTTTTT.

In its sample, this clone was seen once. CDR3 nucleotide sequence: TGTGCCAGCAGCCCTCGTGGAGGGGGCCGGTACGAGCAGTACTTC. Translating gives CASSPRGGGRYEQYF. The J gene is TRBJ2-7, the V gene TRBV7-2, with TRBD1 as a possible D gene (7 bases). Trimming removed 5 bases from V and 4 bases from J, with 18 bases in between. This CDR3 comprises 15 residues. Germline V gene lookup returns CDR1 SGHTA and CDR2 FQGNSA.

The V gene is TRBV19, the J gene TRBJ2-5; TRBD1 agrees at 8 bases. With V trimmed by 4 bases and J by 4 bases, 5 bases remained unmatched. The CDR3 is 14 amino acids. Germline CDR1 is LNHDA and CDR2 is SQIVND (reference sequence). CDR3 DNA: TGTGCCAGTAGTACAGGGGGCGGTTCAGAGACCCAGTACTTC. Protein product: CASSTGGGSETQYF.

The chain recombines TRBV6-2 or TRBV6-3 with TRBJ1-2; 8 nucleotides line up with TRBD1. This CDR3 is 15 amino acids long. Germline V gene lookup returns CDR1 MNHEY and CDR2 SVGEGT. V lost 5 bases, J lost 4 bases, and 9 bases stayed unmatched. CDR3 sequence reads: CASSTIRDRIYGYTF. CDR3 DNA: TGTGCCAGCAGTACCATCCGGGACAGGATCTATGGCTACACCTTC.

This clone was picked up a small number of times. The CDR3 bases are TGTGCCAGCAGCAGACAGGGATCCTATGGCTACACCTTC. Its translation is CASSRQGSYGYTF. The chain joins TRBV11-2 to TRBJ1-2, with 7 bases that match TRBD1. The CDR3 has 13 residues. Germline trimming cut 5 bases from V and 4 bases from J; bases unmatched to any gene: 4. Germline assignment: CDR1 SGHAT and CDR2 FQNNGV.

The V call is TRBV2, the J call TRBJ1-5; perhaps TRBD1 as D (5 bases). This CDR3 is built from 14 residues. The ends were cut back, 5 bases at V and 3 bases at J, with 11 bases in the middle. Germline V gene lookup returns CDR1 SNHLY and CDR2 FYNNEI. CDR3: CASSFGHDNQPQHF. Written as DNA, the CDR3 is TGTGCCAGCAGTTTCGGACATGACAATCAGCCCCAGCATTTT.

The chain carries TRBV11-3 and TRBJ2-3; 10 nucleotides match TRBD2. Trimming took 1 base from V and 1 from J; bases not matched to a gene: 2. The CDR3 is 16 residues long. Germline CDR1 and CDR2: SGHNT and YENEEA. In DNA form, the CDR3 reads TGTGCCAGCAGCTTAGGCCTAGCGGGGGGCACAGATACGCAGTATTTT. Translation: CASSLGLAGGTDTQYF.

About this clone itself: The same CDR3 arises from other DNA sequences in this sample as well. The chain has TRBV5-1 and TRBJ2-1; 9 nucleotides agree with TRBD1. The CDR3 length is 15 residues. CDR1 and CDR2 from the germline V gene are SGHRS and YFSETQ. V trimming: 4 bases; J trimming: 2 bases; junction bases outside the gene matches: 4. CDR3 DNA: TGCGCCAGCAGCCTACAGGGGGCCCCCTACAATGAGCAGTTCTTC. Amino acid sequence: CASSLQGAPYNEQFF.

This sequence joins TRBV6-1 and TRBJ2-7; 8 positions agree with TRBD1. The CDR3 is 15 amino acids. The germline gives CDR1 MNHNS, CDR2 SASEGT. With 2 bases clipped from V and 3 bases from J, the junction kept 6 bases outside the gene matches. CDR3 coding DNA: TGTGCCAGCAGTGAACTGACAGGGGTTGTCTACGAGCAGTACTTC. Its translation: CASSELTGVVYEQYF.

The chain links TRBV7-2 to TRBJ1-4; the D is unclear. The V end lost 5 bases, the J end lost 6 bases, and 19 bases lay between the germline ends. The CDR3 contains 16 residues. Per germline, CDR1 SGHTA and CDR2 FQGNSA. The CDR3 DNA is TGTGCCAGCAGCCCAACCCTCCACCGGAGGGATGAAAAACTGTTTTTT. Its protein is CASSPTLHRRDEKLFF.

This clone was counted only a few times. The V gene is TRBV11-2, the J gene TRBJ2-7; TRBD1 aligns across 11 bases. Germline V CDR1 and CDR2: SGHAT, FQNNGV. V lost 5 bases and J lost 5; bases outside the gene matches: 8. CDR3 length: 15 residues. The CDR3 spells CASSRGQGALDEQYF. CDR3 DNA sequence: TGTGCCAGCAGCCGAGGACAGGGGGCTCTGGACGAGCAGTACTTC.

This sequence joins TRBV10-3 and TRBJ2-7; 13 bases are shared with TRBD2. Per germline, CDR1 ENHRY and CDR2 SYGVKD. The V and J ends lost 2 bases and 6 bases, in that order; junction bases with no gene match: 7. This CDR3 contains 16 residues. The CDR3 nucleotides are TGTGCCATCAGTGAGAGGACTAGCGGGGGTGAGGGCGAGCAGTACTTC. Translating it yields CAISERTSGGEGEQYF.

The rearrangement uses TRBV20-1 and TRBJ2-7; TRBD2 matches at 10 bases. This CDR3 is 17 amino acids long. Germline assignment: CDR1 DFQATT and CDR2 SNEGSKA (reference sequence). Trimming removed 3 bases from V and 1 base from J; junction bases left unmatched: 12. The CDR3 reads CSASRGLAGAISYEQYF. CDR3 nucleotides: TGCAGTGCTAGTCGTGGGCTAGCGGGGGCGATATCCTACGAGCAGTACTTC.

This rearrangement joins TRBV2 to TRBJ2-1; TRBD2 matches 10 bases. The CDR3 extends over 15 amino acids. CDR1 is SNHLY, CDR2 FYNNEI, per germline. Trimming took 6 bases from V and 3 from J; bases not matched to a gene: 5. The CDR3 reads CASRTGTSDYNEQFF. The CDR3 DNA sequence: TGTGCCAGCAGAACCGGGACTAGCGACTACAATGAGCAGTTCTTC. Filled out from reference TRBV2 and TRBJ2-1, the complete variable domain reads EPEVTQTPSHQVTQMGQEVILRCVPISNHLYFYWYRQILGQKVEFLVSFYNNEISEKSEIFDDQFSVERPDGSNFTLKIRSTKLEDSAMYFCASRTGTSDYNEQFFGPGTRLTVL.

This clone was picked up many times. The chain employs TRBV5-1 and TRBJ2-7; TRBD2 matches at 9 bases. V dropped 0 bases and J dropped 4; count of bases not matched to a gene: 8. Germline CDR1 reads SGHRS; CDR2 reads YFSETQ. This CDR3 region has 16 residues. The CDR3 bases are TGCGCCAGCAGCTTGGCGGGAATTAGCGGGGGTTACGAGCAGTACTTC. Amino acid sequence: CASSLAGISGGYEQYF.